This is a list of T cell receptor beta chains from one sample in a study of PD-1 blockade in classical Hodgkin lymphoma. Using immunoSEQ multiplex PCR, the repertoire was profiled, and TCRdb retains in-frame clones only, with some absent. The table has about 47,000 clones, roughly 93% seen once. The specimen sequenced was peripheral blood mononuclear cells (PBMCs). The receptors stem from a human donor with classical Hodgkin lymphoma. Each CDR3 is given without its conserved first and last residue.

J gene,V gene,CDR3 length,CDR3 protein
TRBJ1-3,TRBV5-1,13,ASSPGEYSGNTIY
TRBJ2-7,TRBV28,13,ASSLSGHLFPEQY
TRBJ2-1,TRBV7-9,12,ASSTSGSYNEQF
TRBJ2-2,TRBV5-6,15,ASSLGPTGVATGELF
TRBJ2-5,TRBV9,14,ASSFTSGRASETQY
TRBJ2-3,TRBV6-4,13,ASSEAQGATDTQY
TRBJ2-2,TRBV6-5,11,ASSQTGSGELF
TRBJ2-7,TRBV5-5,15,ASSSIGVGQGDYEQY
TRBJ2-6,TRBV11-2,14,ASSLVGGSGANVLT
TRBJ1-3,TRBV2,11,ATGQSSGNTIY
TRBJ2-5,TRBV9,13,ASSDGPPSQETQY
TRBJ2-1,TRBV4-1,14,ASSQVMAVQYNEQF
TRBJ2-7,TRBV7-8,14,ASSLGVAGGEYEQY
TRBJ1-2,TRBV28,11,ASSMGQGRGYT
TRBJ2-2,TRBV9,11,ASSEGYTGELF
TRBJ1-1,TRBV7-9,12,ASTLQGGNTEAF
TRBJ1-1,TRBV7-3,13,ASSFRDRMRTEAF
TRBJ2-1,TRBV28,13,ASSLLGQGMSEQF
TRBJ1-5,TRBV7-2,17,ASSRGLGRLPYSNQPQH
TRBJ2-5,TRBV5-1,14,ASSLATGGRIETQY
TRBJ1-5,TRBV5-6,13,ASSFGGLSNQPQH
TRBJ1-1,TRBV18,14,ASSKRTGEDSGEAF